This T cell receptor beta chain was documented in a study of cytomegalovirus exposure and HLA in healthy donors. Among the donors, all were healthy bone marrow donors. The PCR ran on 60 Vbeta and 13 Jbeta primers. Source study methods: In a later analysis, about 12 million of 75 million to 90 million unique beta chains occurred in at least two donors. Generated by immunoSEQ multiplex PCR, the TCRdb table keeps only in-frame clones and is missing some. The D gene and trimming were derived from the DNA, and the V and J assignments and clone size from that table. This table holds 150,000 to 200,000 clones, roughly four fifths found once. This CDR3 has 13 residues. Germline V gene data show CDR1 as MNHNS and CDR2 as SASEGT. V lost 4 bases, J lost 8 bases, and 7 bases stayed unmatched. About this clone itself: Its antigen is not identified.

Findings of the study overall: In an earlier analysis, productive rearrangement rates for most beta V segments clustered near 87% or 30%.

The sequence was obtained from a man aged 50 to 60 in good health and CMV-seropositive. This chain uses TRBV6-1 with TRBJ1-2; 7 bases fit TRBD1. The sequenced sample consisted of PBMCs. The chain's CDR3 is CASSGQGLGGYTF. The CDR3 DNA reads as TGTGCCAGCAGTGGACAGGGATTGGGAGGCTACACCTTC.